These 32 T cell receptor beta chains originate from one sample sequenced in a study of cytomegalovirus exposure and HLA in healthy donors. Use of 60 Vbeta and 13 Jbeta primers characterized the PCR. TCRdb's table, derived via immunoSEQ multiplex PCR, lists solely in-frame clones and lacks some. This table has 95,000 or so clones, 81% appearing once. Sample: PBMCs. These receptors were obtained from a woman aged 70-85 years in good health and CMV-seropositive.

The chain has TRBV19 and TRBJ2-1, with D perhaps matching TRBD2 (5 bases). Trimming removed 11 bases at V and 2 bases at J, with 22 bases between. The CDR3 extends over 16 amino acids. Germline assignment: CDR1 LNHDA and CDR2 SQIVND (reference sequence). The CDR3 sequence: CAGPPFEGLAYNEQFF. DNA of the CDR3: TGTGCCGGCCCACCTTTTGAGGGTTTAGCCTACAATGAGCAGTTCTTC.

The rearrangement links TRBV7-2 to TRBJ2-7; 8 bases line up with TRBD1. Per germline, CDR1 SGHTA and CDR2 FQGNSA. The CDR3 is 14 amino acids. V dropped 5 bases and J dropped 7; count of bases not matched to a gene: 10. CDR3 bases: TGTGCCAGCAGCCCACGGGACAGGCGAGGGGAGCAGTACTTC. Translation gives CASSPRDRRGEQYF.

The V call is TRBV4-2, the J call TRBJ1-2; D gene unclear. V dropped 0 bases and J dropped 4 bases, with 12 bases sitting between them. There are 15 residues in the CDR3. Germline V gene sequence: CDR1 LGHNA, CDR2 YNFKEQ. CDR3 in DNA: TGTGCCAGCAGCCAAGAGGCACAGTTCGTCTATGGCTACACCTTC. Protein sequence: CASSQEAQFVYGYTF.

Turning to this clone: The germline gene is not matched at one end of the junction; a read error may be the cause. This rearrangement joins TRBV7-9 to TRBJ1-2, with 8 bases fitting TRBD1. From germline, CDR1 is SEHNR and CDR2 FQNEAQ (reference sequence). The CDR3 length is 16 residues. The CDR3 reads CSSSSEGGQATRGYTF. In DNA form, the CDR3 reads TGTTCCAGCAGCTCGGAGGGGGGACAGGCTACGAGAGGCTACACCTTC.

V is TRBV5-1 and J is TRBJ2-1; TRBD2 agrees at 9 bases. The CDR3 length is 17 residues. Germline loops: CDR1 SGHRS, CDR2 YFSETQ. V lost 3 bases, J lost 10 bases, and 17 bases stayed unmatched. CDR3 DNA: TGCGCCAGCAGCTCCGATCCTAGCGGGACTACACCCGCGGAGCAGTTCTTC. Translated, it gives CASSSDPSGTTPAEQFF.

The chain has TRBV29-1 and TRBJ2-5; the D gene is possibly TRBD1 (6 bases). The end of the DNA is better explained by TRBJ2-7, so the J call may be wrong. From germline, CDR1 is SQVTM and CDR2 ANQGSEA. The CDR3 spans 15 residues. CDR3 protein: CSVGGAGEVYYEQYF. In DNA form, the CDR3 reads TGCAGCGTTGGAGGGGCAGGGGAAGTGTACTACGAGCAGTACTTC.

This rearrangement joins TRBV5-1 to TRBJ2-1; D is undetermined. The CDR3 is 13 residues long. The V gene's germline CDR1 is SGHRS and CDR2 YFSETQ. Trimming removed 5 bases at V and 4 bases at J, with 10 bases between. DNA for the CDR3: TGCGCCAGCAGGCAGGATCCTTACAATGAGCAGTTCTTC. As protein: CASRQDPYNEQFF.

This chain uses TRBV6-1 with TRBJ2-7, with TRBD2 matching over 15 bases. The CDR3 totals 15 residues. The germline V gene has CDR1 MNHNS and CDR2 SASEGT. V shed 6 bases, J shed 6 bases, and the junction held 6 bases outside the gene matches. CDR3 residues: CASSPGTSGRTEQYF. CDR3 DNA: TGTGCCAGCAGCCCTGGGACTAGCGGGAGGACCGAGCAGTACTTC.

This clone was detected once. V usage is TRBV5-1 and J usage is TRBJ2-7, with D possibly matching TRBD1 (5 bases). CDR3 size: 14 residues. The V end lost 1 base, the J end lost 2 bases, and 10 bases lay between the germline ends. Germline V gene data show CDR1 as SGHRS and CDR2 as YFSETQ. Written as DNA, the CDR3 is TGCGCCAGCAGCTTGAGGGGTTCCCCCTACGAGCAGTACTTC. Its translation: CASSLRGSPYEQYF.

The V call is TRBV4-3, the J call TRBJ1-1, with 7 bases aligning to TRBD1. The CDR3 length is 15 residues. Germline-derived CDR1 and CDR2 are LGHNA and YSLEER. The J segment lost 0 bases and the V segment lost 7 bases, leaving 8 bases of the junction unmatched. The CDR3 DNA reads TGCGCCAGCACCGCGGGACAGTTCATGAACACTGAAGCTTTCTTT. Its protein is CASTAGQFMNTEAFF.

By share, this clone counts as medium-sized. The chain recombines TRBV4-3 with TRBJ2-7; maybe TRBD1 (7 bases). With 3 bases removed from V and 3 bases from J, the gap between germline ends came to 15 bases. This CDR3 contains 15 residues. In germline, CDR1 is LGHNA, CDR2 YSLEER. This chain's CDR3 is CASSQEAGQLYEQYF. CDR3 in DNA: TGCGCCAGCAGCCAGGAGGCGGGACAGCTCTACGAGCAGTACTTC.

V usage is TRBV7-2 and J usage is TRBJ2-2; 8 bases are a match to TRBD2. The CDR3 runs 17 residues. Germline CDR1 SGHTA, CDR2 FQGNSA. With V trimmed by 5 bases and J by 4 bases, 12 bases remained unmatched. The CDR3 sequence is CASSRKLLAASTGELFF. DNA of the CDR3: TGTGCCAGCAGCCGAAAACTACTAGCGGCTTCCACCGGGGAGCTGTTTTTT.

Points on this clone: At one of its ends the junction is not consistent with the germline gene, which may arise from a read error. This sample also contains other DNA sequences that code for the same CDR3. The chain joins TRBV9 to TRBJ1-2, with 8 bases matching TRBD1. CDR1 is SGDLS, CDR2 YYNGEE, per germline. This CDR3 region has 15 residues. The CDR3 DNA sequence: TGCGCCAGCAGCGCGTCGGACAGGGTCTACTATGGCTACACCTTC. Protein product: CASSASDRVYYGYTF.

The chain links TRBV15 to TRBJ2-3; tentative D call: TRBD2 (6 bases). The CDR3 has 16 residues. V was trimmed by 1 base and J by 2 bases, leaving 13 bases between them. Per germline, CDR1 LNHNV and CDR2 YYDKDF (reference sequence). CDR3: CATSRARASDTDTQYF. CDR3 sequence (DNA): TGTGCCACCAGCAGAGCACGAGCTAGCGACACAGATACGCAGTATTTT.

This sequence joins TRBV7-2 and TRBJ1-1; D possibly corresponds to TRBD1 (6 bases). From germline, CDR1 is SGHTA and CDR2 FQGNSA. CDR3 size: 15 residues. V was cut by 5 bases and J by 6 bases, with 19 bases left in between. The CDR3 DNA reads as TGTGCCAGCAGCCGATCACGGGACACATATTCTGAAGCTTTCTTT. This gives the protein CASSRSRDTYSEAFF.

This sequence joins TRBV5-1 and TRBJ2-2; D gene ambiguous. This CDR3 comprises 15 residues. CDR1 and CDR2 (germline): SGHRS, YFSETQ. The ends were cut back, 1 base at V and 1 base at J, with 8 bases in the middle. The CDR3 coding sequence is TGCGCCAGCAGCTTGCCTTCTTGGAACACCGGGGAGCTGTTTTTT. Amino acids: CASSLPSWNTGELFF.

The CDR3: CASSLKGAGANTEAFF. The CDR3 coding sequence is TGTGCCAGCAGCCTGAAAGGGGCCGGAGCTAACACTGAAGCTTTCTTT. The V and J genes are TRBV6-6 and TRBJ1-1; maybe TRBD1 (5 bases). Trimming pared 6 bases from V and 2 bases from J, leaving 19 bases between. CDR1 and CDR2 (germline): MNHNY, SVGAGI (reference sequence). This CDR3 is 16 amino acids long.

This chain joins TRBV10-2 and TRBJ2-1; tentative D call: TRBD2 (6 bases). CDR1 and CDR2 from the germline V gene are WSHSY and SAAADI. The CDR3 loop spans 13 amino acids. V lost 5 bases to trimming and J lost 7 bases, with 12 bases between them. The CDR3 sequence: CASSLTSLNEQFF. CDR3 nucleotides: TGCGCCAGCAGTCTGACTAGTTTAAATGAGCAGTTCTTC.

V is TRBV28 and J is TRBJ1-2; a possible D gene is TRBD1 (5 bases). Germline assignment: CDR1 MDHEN and CDR2 SYDVKM. The CDR3 is 14 residues long. V dropped 5 bases and J dropped 6 bases, with 16 bases sitting between them. The chain's CDR3 is CASSMEGKIDGYTF. The CDR3 bases are TGTGCCAGCAGTATGGAGGGGAAAATTGATGGCTACACCTTC.

The chain recombines TRBV21-1 with TRBJ1-1; TRBD1 is taken as the D call from the table, unchecked against the DNA. TRBV21-1 is described as a pseudogene. The CDR3 covers 15 residues. In DNA form, the CDR3 reads TGTGCCAGCAGCAAAGAACAGGGCTTGAACACTGAAGCTTTCTTT. Encoded protein: CASSKEQGLNTEAFF.

The gene calls are TRBV28 and TRBJ2-5; no definite D call. Germline V gene lookup returns CDR1 MDHEN and CDR2 SYDVKM. This CDR3 contains 15 residues. Trimming stripped 1 base from V and 5 bases from J, with 14 bases between. CDR3 sequence reads: CASSLYPARVETQYF. Here the CDR3 DNA reads TGTGCCAGCAGTTTATATCCAGCTAGAGTGGAGACCCAGTACTTC.

For this clone: One end of the junction fails to match germline, which may point to a read error. The chain combines TRBV7-9 with TRBJ2-7; D may match TRBD1 or TRBD2 (6 bases each). The CDR3 sequence is 15 residues long. Germline CDR1 reads SEHNR; CDR2 reads FQNEAQ (reference sequence). The CDR3 loop is CSSSLGGGGVYEQYF. CDR3 sequence (DNA): TGTTCCAGCAGCTTAGGGGGTGGAGGGGTCTACGAGCAGTACTTC.

This chain uses TRBV6-1 with TRBJ1-5, with a tentative D call TRBD1 (5 bases). The length of the CDR3 is 15 residues. With 7 bases removed from V and 2 bases from J, the gap between germline ends came to 15 bases. Germline CDR1 and CDR2: MNHNS and SASEGT. CDR3 sequence (DNA): TGTGCCAGCAATCAGGGTTCCTTGGGCAATCAGCCCCAGCATTTT. Residues: CASNQGSLGNQPQHF.

This sequence joins TRBV11-3 and TRBJ2-5, with 7 nucleotides matching TRBD1. J gave up 2 bases and V 5 bases, and 5 bases lay outside the gene matches. Germline V gives CDR1 SGHNT, CDR2 YENEEA. This CDR3 contains 14 residues. CDR3 nucleotides: TGTGCCAGCAGCCCAGGGACAGATCAAGAGACCCAGTACTTC. It translates to CASSPGTDQETQYF. Looking up the rest from reference TRBV11-3 and TRBJ2-5 gives the full variable domain: EAGVVQSPRYKIIEKKQPVAFWCNPISGHNTLYWYLQNLGQGPELLIRYENEEAVDDSQLPKDRFSAERLKGVDSTLKIQPAELGDSAVYLCASSPGTDQETQYFGPGTRLLVL.

This chain connects TRBV23-1 to TRBJ2-2, with D possibly being TRBD1 (6 bases). TRBV23-1 is an ORF, with its function uncertain. The length of the CDR3 is 17 residues. V lost 0 bases, J lost 0 bases, and 11 bases lay in between. As DNA, the CDR3 is TGCGCCAGCAGTCAATCTGGGGACACTTCGAACACCGGGGAGCTGTTTTTT. Residues: CASSQSGDTSNTGELFF.

In its sample, this clone was seen once. CDR3 nucleotides: TGTGCCAGCAGCTTAATGGGACAGCACAATCAGCCCCAGCATTTT. It encodes CASSLMGQHNQPQHF. The V and J genes are TRBV7-2 and TRBJ1-5; 7 bases match TRBD1. V shed 2 bases and J 3 bases; nucleotides not matched to a gene: 4. In germline, CDR1 is SGHTA, CDR2 FQGNSA. CDR3 size: 15 residues.

This clone has only one observation. V usage is TRBV30 and J usage is TRBJ1-5; 9 bases match TRBD1. The germline V gene encodes CDR1 GTSNPN and CDR2 SVGIG (reference sequence). V lost 4 bases, J lost 5 bases, and 3 bases stayed unmatched. The CDR3 runs to 13 residues. DNA for the CDR3: TGTGCCTGGACCCGGGACAGGGATCAGCCCCAGCATTTT. Its protein is CAWTRDRDQPQHF.

The chain employs TRBV19 and TRBJ2-3; possible D gene TRBD1, 7 bases. This CDR3 has 15 residues. V was shortened by 4 bases and J by 5 bases, with 16 bases between the two germline ends. The germline V gene has CDR1 LNHDA and CDR2 SQIVND (reference sequence). The CDR3 DNA follows: TGTGCCAGTAGTAAGACAGGGTTCGGGGGAGATACGCAGTATTTT. This gives the protein CASSKTGFGGDTQYF.

This clone was picked up one time. Sequence at one end of the junction differs from germline and may be a read error. Other nucleotide sequences from this sample produce the same CDR3. The CDR3 region is CASNRGRSNGYTF. CDR3 coding DNA: TGCGCCAGTAACAGGGGGCGTTCAAATGGCTACACCTTC. The rearrangement joins TRBV19 to TRBJ1-2; 9 nucleotides line up with TRBD1. From germline, CDR1 is LNHDA and CDR2 SQIVND (reference sequence). The CDR3 totals 13 residues.

The chain employs TRBV28 and TRBJ2-2, with a possible D match to TRBD2 (5 bases). Per the germline V gene, CDR1 is MDHEN and CDR2 is SYDVKM. The CDR3 runs to 15 residues. The V end was cut by 1 base, the J end by 5 bases, with 11 bases between. CDR3 region: CASSLFARGTGELFF. The CDR3, as DNA: TGTGCCAGCAGTTTATTCGCCAGAGGGACCGGGGAGCTGTTTTTT.

This clone was recorded a few times. The V and J genes are TRBV6-6 and TRBJ2-7; 9 bases fit TRBD2. Trimming at V came to 6 bases and at J to 2 bases, leaving 5 bases not matched to a gene. The CDR3 has 14 residues. The germline V gene encodes CDR1 MNHNY and CDR2 SVGAGI (reference sequence). The CDR3 loop is CASRGTSLAYEQYF. CDR3 sequence (DNA): TGTGCCAGCAGAGGGACTAGCCTAGCCTACGAGCAGTACTTC.

The chain links TRBV28 to TRBJ2-1; no reliable D call. Deletions cut 4 bases from V and 9 bases from J, with 10 bases between. Per the germline V gene, CDR1 is MDHEN and CDR2 is SYDVKM. The CDR3 has 12 amino acids. The CDR3 DNA sequence: TGTGCCAGCAGTTCCACAGCCCGTGAGCAGTTCTTC. It yields the protein CASSSTAREQFF.